These T cell receptor beta chains were read from a single sample in a study of technical replicates of blood from a few donors. Assay: immunoSEQ multiplex PCR; the TCRdb copy retains only in-frame clones and omits some. The repertoire holds approximately 11,000 clones, with 94% as singletons. The sequenced material came from PBMCs. Receptors originate from a human donor in good health. Both conserved end residues are part of each CDR3. The order of the fields is J gene, V gene, clone size, D gene, CDR3 DNA, CDR3 protein. D genes are given only for firm matches. Size tells how often a clone was seen (once, few, many) or the class of an expanded clone, and some rows leave it out.

j_call: TRBJ2-5; v_call: TRBV7-9; clone_size: -; d_call: -; cdr3_nt: TGTGCCAGCAGCTTAGCGGGAGGAATGGAGACCCAGTACTTC; cdr3_aa: CASSLAGGMETQYF
j_call: TRBJ2-7; v_call: TRBV30; clone_size: -; d_call: TRBD1; cdr3_nt: TGTGCCTGGAGTAGAAGGGAACCAGGACAGGTAATTCTTTACTACGAGCAGTACTTC; cdr3_aa: CAWSRREPGQVILYYEQYF
j_call: TRBJ1-1; v_call: TRBV30; clone_size: -; d_call: -; cdr3_nt: TGTGCCTGGATGCGAACTGGGAGGACTGAAGCTTTCTTT; cdr3_aa: CAWMRTGRTEAFF
j_call: TRBJ1-3; v_call: TRBV6-6; clone_size: -; d_call: -; cdr3_nt: TGTGCCAGCAGTTACTTGGCCTCTGGAAACACCATATATTTT; cdr3_aa: CASSYLASGNTIYF
j_call: TRBJ1-3; v_call: TRBV10-3; clone_size: -; d_call: TRBD1; cdr3_nt: TGTGCCATCAGTGAGTCGAGACAGGGGGCTTTTAACACCATATATTTT; cdr3_aa: CAISESRQGAFNTIYF
j_call: TRBJ1-1; v_call: TRBV19; clone_size: -; d_call: -; cdr3_nt: TGTGCCAGTAATGCGGGCCCGGGGGGCGAGAACACTGAAGCTTTCTTT; cdr3_aa: CASNAGPGGENTEAFF
j_call: TRBJ2-5; v_call: TRBV27; clone_size: -; d_call: -; cdr3_nt: TGTGCCAGCAGCTATCAGGACAGTACAAGAGAGACCCAGTACTTC; cdr3_aa: CASSYQDSTRETQYF
j_call: TRBJ2-1; v_call: TRBV29-1; clone_size: medium-sized; d_call: TRBD1; cdr3_nt: TGCAGCGCCACAGGGGGCTCCTACAATGAGCAGTTCTTC; cdr3_aa: CSATGGSYNEQFF
j_call: TRBJ1-4; v_call: TRBV7-8; clone_size: -; d_call: TRBD1; cdr3_nt: TGTGCCAGCAGCACCCAGACAGGGACTAATGAAAAACTGTTTTTT; cdr3_aa: CASSTQTGTNEKLFF
j_call: TRBJ2-7; v_call: TRBV5-1; clone_size: -; d_call: TRBD1; cdr3_nt: TGCGCCAGCAGCCGGTCGGCGGGACAGGGGAACGAGCAGTACTTC; cdr3_aa: CASSRSAGQGNEQYF
j_call: TRBJ2-2; v_call: TRBV7-9; clone_size: -; d_call: -; cdr3_nt: TGTGCCAGCAGCTTAGATGGGGCTTTGAGCACCGGGGAGCTGTTTTTT; cdr3_aa: CASSLDGALSTGELFF
j_call: TRBJ2-6; v_call: TRBV6-1; clone_size: -; d_call: -; cdr3_nt: TGTGCCAGCAGTGAACTAGCTGGGGCCAACGTCCTGACTTTC; cdr3_aa: CASSELAGANVLTF
j_call: TRBJ1-4; v_call: TRBV7-9; clone_size: -; d_call: TRBD1; cdr3_nt: TGTGCCAGCAGCACGACAGGGGTGAGGGAAAAACTGTTTTTT; cdr3_aa: CASSTTGVREKLFF
j_call: TRBJ1-3; v_call: TRBV5-8; clone_size: -; d_call: -; cdr3_nt: TGTGCCAGCAGCTTGCAGGGATGGTCTGGAAACACCATATATTTT; cdr3_aa: CASSLQGWSGNTIYF
j_call: TRBJ1-5; v_call: TRBV2; clone_size: -; d_call: -; cdr3_nt: TGTGCCAGCAGGAAAAACAGGGATGGGTATAGCAATCAGCCCCAGCATTTT; cdr3_aa: CASRKNRDGYSNQPQHF
j_call: TRBJ2-7; v_call: TRBV6-5; clone_size: -; d_call: -; cdr3_nt: TGTGCCAGCAGACCCCCGGGTGTCGAGCAGTACTTC; cdr3_aa: CASRPPGVEQYF
j_call: TRBJ2-7; v_call: TRBV7-8; clone_size: -; d_call: TRBD1; cdr3_nt: TGTGCCAGCAGCGCCCGACAGGGAACCTACGAGCAGTACTTC; cdr3_aa: CASSARQGTYEQYF
j_call: TRBJ2-7; v_call: TRBV18; clone_size: -; d_call: -; cdr3_nt: TGTGCCAGCTCACCGACGGGAGCGACCTACGAGCAGTACTTC; cdr3_aa: CASSPTGATYEQYF
j_call: TRBJ2-5; v_call: TRBV6-5; clone_size: once; d_call: -; cdr3_nt: TGTGCCAGCAGTACCCGACTAGGGGAAGAGACCCAGTACTTC; cdr3_aa: CASSTRLGEETQYF
j_call: TRBJ1-1; v_call: TRBV9; clone_size: -; d_call: -; cdr3_nt: TGTGCCAGCCAGGCAGAAGTGAACACTGAAGCTTTCTTT; cdr3_aa: CASQAEVNTEAFF
j_call: TRBJ1-5; v_call: TRBV27; clone_size: -; d_call: -; cdr3_nt: TGTGCCAGCAGTTTAAATTTCGGGGGGCGGCTCGGCAATCAGCCCCAGCATTTT; cdr3_aa: CASSLNFGGRLGNQPQHF
j_call: TRBJ1-1; v_call: TRBV6-6; clone_size: -; d_call: -; cdr3_nt: TGTGCCAGCACCCAGGGGTTCACTGAAGCTTTCTTT; cdr3_aa: CASTQGFTEAFF
j_call: TRBJ1-1; v_call: TRBV5-6; clone_size: -; d_call: -; cdr3_nt: TGTGCCAGCAGCCTTACTTTGGACACTGAAGCTTTCTTT; cdr3_aa: CASSLTLDTEAFF
j_call: TRBJ2-5; v_call: TRBV6-1; clone_size: -; d_call: -; cdr3_nt: TGTGCCAGCGAGGGGGTGGAGACCCAGTACTTC; cdr3_aa: CASEGVETQYF
j_call: TRBJ2-2; v_call: TRBV6-1; clone_size: -; d_call: TRBD1; cdr3_nt: TGTGCCAGCAGTGGACAGGGGGACACCGGGGAGCTGTTTTTT; cdr3_aa: CASSGQGDTGELFF
j_call: TRBJ1-2; v_call: TRBV5-1; clone_size: -; d_call: TRBD1; cdr3_nt: TGCGCCAGCAGCTCAGGTCCCACGGGACAGGGGAATGGCTACACCTTC; cdr3_aa: CASSSGPTGQGNGYTF
j_call: TRBJ2-7; v_call: TRBV11-3; clone_size: -; d_call: -; cdr3_nt: TGTGCCAGCAGCTTAGACTCAGGCAATTCGTGGCAGTACTTC; cdr3_aa: CASSLDSGNSWQYF
j_call: TRBJ2-1; v_call: TRBV9; clone_size: -; d_call: TRBD2; cdr3_nt: TGTGCCACCACCCCGACTAGCGGTTACAATGAGCAGTTCTTC; cdr3_aa: CATTPTSGYNEQFF
j_call: TRBJ2-1; v_call: TRBV27; clone_size: -; d_call: TRBD2; cdr3_nt: TGTGCCAGCAGTCCCCTACTGGGACTAGCGGGAGGAGATGAGCAGTTCTTC; cdr3_aa: CASSPLLGLAGGDEQFF
j_call: TRBJ2-7; v_call: TRBV2; clone_size: -; d_call: -; cdr3_nt: TGTGCCAGCAGTGCGGACAGACTCGCGGTTGCCTACGAGCAGTACTTC; cdr3_aa: CASSADRLAVAYEQYF
j_call: TRBJ1-2; v_call: TRBV19; clone_size: -; d_call: TRBD1; cdr3_nt: TGTGCCAGTAGTGAGACAGGGTTTTCTATTGGCTACACCTTC; cdr3_aa: CASSETGFSIGYTF
j_call: TRBJ1-1; v_call: TRBV2; clone_size: -; d_call: -; cdr3_nt: TGTGCCAGCAGAGATCAGGGGAACACTGAAGCTTTCTTT; cdr3_aa: CASRDQGNTEAFF